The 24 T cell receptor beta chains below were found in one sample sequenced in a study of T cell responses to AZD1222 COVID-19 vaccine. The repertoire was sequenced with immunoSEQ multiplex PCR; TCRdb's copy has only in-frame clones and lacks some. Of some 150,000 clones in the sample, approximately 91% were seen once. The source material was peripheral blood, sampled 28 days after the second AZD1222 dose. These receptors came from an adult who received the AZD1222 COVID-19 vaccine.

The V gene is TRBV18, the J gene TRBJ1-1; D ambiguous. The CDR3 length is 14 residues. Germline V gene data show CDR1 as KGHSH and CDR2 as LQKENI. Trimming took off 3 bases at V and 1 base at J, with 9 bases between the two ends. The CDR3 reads CASSPAVQNTEAFF. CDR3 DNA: TGTGCCAGCTCACCGGCCGTACAGAACACTGAAGCTTTCTTT.

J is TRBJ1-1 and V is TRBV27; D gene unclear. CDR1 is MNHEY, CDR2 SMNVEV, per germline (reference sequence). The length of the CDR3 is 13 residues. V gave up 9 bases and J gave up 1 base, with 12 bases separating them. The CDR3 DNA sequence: TGTGCCAGTTCCATAGGCCCGAACACTGAAGCTTTCTTT. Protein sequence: CASSIGPNTEAFF.

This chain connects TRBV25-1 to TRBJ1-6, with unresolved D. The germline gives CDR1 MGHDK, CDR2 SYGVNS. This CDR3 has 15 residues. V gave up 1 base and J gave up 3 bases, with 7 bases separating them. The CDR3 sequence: CASSESAGYNSPLHF. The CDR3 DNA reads TGTGCCAGCAGTGAATCGGCAGGCTATAATTCACCCCTCCACTTT.

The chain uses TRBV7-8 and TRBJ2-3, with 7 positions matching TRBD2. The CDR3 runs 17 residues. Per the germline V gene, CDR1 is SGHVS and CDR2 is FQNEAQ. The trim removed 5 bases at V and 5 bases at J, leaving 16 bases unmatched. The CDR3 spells CASSDTGTTEPGDTQYF. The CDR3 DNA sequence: TGTGCCAGCAGCGATACCGGGACTACAGAACCTGGAGATACGCAGTATTTT.

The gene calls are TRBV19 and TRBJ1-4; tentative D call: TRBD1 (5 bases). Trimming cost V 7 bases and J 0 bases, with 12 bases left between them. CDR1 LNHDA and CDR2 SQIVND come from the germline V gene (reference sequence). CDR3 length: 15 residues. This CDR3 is CASTLGQTTNEKLFF. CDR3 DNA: TGTGCCAGTACCCTCGGACAAACAACTAATGAAAAACTGTTTTTT.

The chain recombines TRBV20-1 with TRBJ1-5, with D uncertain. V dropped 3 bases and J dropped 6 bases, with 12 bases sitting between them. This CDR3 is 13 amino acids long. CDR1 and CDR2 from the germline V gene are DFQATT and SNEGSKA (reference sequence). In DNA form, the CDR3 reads TGCAGTGCTAGTGATCCCACCGGTCAGCCCCAGCATTTT. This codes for CSASDPTGQPQHF.

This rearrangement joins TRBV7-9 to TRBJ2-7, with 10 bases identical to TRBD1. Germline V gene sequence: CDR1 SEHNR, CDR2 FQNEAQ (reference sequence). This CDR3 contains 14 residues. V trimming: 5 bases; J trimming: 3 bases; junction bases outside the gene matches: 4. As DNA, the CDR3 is TGTGCCAGCAGCGCTGGGACAGGGGACTACGAGCAGTACTTC. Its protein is CASSAGTGDYEQYF. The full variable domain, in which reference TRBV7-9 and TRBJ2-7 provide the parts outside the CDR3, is DTGVSQNPRHKITKRGQNVTFRCDPISEHNRLYWYRQTLGQGPEFLTYFQNEAQLEKSRLLSDRFSAERPKGSFSTLEIQRTEQGDSAMYLCASSAGTGDYEQYFGPGTRLTVT.

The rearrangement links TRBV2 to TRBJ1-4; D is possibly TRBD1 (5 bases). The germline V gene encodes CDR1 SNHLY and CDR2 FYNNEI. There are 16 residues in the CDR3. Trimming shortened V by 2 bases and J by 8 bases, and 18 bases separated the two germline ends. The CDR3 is CASSETPVGGREKLFF. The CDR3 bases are TGTGCCAGCAGTGAAACCCCCGTGGGGGGGAGAGAAAAACTGTTTTTT.

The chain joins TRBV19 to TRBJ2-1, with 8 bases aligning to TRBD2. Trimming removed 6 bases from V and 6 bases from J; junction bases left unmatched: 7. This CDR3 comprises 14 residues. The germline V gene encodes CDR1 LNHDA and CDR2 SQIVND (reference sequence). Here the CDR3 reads CASSLYTSGNEQFF. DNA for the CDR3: TGTGCCAGTAGCCTCTATACTAGCGGCAATGAGCAGTTCTTC.

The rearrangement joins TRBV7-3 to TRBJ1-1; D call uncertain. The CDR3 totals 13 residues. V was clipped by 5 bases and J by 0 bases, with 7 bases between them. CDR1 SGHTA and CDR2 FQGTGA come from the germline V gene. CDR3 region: CASSPFLNTEAFF. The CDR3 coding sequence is TGTGCCAGCAGCCCCTTTTTGAACACTGAAGCTTTCTTT.

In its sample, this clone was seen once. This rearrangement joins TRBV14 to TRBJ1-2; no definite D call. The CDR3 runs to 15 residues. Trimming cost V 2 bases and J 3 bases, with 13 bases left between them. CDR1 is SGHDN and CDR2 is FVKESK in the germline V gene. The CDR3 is CASSQQSGPHYGYTF. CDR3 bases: TGTGCCAGCAGCCAACAAAGTGGACCGCACTATGGCTACACCTTC.

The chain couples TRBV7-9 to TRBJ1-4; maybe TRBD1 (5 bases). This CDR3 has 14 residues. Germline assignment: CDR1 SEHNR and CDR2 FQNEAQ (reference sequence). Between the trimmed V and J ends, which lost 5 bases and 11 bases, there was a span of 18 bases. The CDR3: CASSPAGGEKKLFF. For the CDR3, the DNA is TGTGCCAGCAGCCCGGCCGGGGGGGAAAAGAAACTGTTTTTT. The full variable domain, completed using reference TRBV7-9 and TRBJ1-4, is DTGVSQNPRHKITKRGQNVTFRCDPISEHNRLYWYRQTLGQGPEFLTYFQNEAQLEKSRLLSDRFSAERPKGSFSTLEIQRTEQGDSAMYLCASSPAGGEKKLFFGSGTQLSVL.

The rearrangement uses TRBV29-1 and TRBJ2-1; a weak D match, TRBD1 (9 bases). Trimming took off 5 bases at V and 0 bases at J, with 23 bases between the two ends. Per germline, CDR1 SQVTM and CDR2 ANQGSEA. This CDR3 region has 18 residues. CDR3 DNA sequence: TGCAGCGTTCCGGGACAGGGATTAGCGGGGAGCTCCTACAATGAGCAGTTCTTC. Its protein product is CSVPGQGLAGSSYNEQFF.

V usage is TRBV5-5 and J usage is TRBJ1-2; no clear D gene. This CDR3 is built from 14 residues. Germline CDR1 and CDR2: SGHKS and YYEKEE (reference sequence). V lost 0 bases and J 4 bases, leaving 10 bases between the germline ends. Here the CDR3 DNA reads TGTGCCAGCAGCTTGGCCCCGAGTTTCTATGGCTACACCTTC. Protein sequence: CASSLAPSFYGYTF.

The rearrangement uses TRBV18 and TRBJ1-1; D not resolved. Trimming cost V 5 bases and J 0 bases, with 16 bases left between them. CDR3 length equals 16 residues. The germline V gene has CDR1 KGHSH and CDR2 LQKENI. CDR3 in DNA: TGTGCCAGCTCATTTTCTCAACGGGGTGTGAACACTGAAGCTTTCTTT. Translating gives CASSFSQRGVNTEAFF.

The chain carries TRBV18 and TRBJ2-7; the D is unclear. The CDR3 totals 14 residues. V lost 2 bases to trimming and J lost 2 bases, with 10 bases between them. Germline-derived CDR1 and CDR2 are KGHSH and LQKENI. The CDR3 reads CASSPSSPPYEQYF. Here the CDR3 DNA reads TGTGCCAGCTCACCAAGTAGCCCCCCCTACGAGCAGTACTTC.

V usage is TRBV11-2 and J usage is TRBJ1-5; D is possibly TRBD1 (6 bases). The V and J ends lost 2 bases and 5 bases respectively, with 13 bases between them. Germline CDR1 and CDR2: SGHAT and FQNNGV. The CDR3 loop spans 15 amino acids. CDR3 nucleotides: TGTGCCAGCAGCTTACGGTCCGGGGGCTATCAGCCCCAGCATTTT. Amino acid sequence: CASSLRSGGYQPQHF.

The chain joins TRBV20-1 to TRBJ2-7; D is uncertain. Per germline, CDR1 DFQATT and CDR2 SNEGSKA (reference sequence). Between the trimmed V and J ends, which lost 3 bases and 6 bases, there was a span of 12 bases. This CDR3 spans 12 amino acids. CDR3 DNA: TGCAGTGCTAGTGGTGTAGGGCGCGAGCAGTACTTC. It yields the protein CSASGVGREQYF.

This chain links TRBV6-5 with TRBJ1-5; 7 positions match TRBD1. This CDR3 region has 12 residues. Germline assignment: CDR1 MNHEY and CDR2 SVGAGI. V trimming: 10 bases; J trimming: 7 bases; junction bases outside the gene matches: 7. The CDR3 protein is CATDRVGQPQHF. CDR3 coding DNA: TGTGCCACCGACAGGGTGGGGCAGCCCCAGCATTTT.

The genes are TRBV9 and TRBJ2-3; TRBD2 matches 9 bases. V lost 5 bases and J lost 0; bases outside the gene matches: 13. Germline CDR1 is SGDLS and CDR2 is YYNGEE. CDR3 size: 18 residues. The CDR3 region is CASSYPGAGGQSTDTQYF. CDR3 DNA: TGTGCCAGCAGTTACCCAGGAGCGGGGGGACAAAGCACAGATACGCAGTATTTT.

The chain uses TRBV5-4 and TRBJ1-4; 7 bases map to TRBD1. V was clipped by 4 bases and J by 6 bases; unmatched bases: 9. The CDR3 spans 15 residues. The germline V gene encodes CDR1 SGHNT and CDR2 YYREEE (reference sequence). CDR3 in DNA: TGTGCCAGCAGCAGCTCCTCAGGGGGGCATGAAAAACTGTTTTTT. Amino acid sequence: CASSSSSGGHEKLFF.

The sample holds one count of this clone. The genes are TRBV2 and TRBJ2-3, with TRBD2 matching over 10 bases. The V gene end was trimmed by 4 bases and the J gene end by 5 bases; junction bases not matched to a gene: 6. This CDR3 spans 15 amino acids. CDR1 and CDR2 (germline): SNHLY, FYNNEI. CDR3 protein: CASSAQRGGVDTQYF. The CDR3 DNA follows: TGTGCCAGCAGTGCGCAGCGGGGGGGGGTAGATACGCAGTATTTT.

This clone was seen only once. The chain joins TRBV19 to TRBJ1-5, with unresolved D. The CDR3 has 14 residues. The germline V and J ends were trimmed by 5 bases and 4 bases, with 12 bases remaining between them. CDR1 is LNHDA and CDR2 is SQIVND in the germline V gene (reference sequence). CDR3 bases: TGTGCCAGTAGTTGGAGGTCAGAAAATCAGCCCCAGCATTTT. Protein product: CASSWRSENQPQHF.

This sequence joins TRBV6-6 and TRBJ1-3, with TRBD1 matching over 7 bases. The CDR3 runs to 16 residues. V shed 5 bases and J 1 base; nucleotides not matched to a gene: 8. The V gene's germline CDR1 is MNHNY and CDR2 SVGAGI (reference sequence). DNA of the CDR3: TGTGCCAGCAGTGTACAGGGGTCTTCGTCTGGAAACACCATATATTTT. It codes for CASSVQGSSSGNTIYF.